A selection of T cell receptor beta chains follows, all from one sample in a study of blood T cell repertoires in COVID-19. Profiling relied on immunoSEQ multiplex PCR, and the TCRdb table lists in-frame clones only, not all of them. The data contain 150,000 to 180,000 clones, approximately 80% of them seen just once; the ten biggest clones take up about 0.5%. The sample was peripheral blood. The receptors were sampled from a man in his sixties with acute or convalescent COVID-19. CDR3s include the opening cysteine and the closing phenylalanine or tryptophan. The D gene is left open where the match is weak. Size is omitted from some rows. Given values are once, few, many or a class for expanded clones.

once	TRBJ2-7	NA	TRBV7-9	CASSSPGNQNYEQYF	TGTGCCAGCAGCTCCCCAGGGAATCAGAACTACGAGCAGTACTTC
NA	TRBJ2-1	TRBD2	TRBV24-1	CATSDPGTRANEQFF	TGTGCCACCAGTGATCCCGGGACTAGGGCCAATGAGCAGTTCTTC
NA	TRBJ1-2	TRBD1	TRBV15	CATSRGGTAYGYTF	TGTGCCACCAGCAGAGGGGGGACAGCTTATGGCTACACCTTC
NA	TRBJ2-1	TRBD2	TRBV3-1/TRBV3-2	CASSQAVGLAGANEQFF	TGTGCCAGCAGCCAAGCGGTTGGTCTAGCGGGAGCGAATGAGCAGTTCTTC
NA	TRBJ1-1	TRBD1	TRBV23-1	CASSQTRDSQAFF	TGCGCCAGCAGTCAGACCCGGGACAGCCAAGCTTTCTTT
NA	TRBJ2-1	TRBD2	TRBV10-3	CAISPGTRTNNEQFF	TGTGCCATCAGTCCCGGGACTAGGACTAACAATGAGCAGTTCTTC
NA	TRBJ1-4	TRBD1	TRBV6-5	CASSPGTGDTEKLFF	TGTGCCAGCAGTCCCGGGACAGGGGACACTGAAAAACTGTTTTTT
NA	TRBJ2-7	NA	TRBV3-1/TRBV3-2	CASSQAGVNEQYF	TGTGCCAGCAGCCAAGCGGGAGTAAACGAGCAGTACTTC
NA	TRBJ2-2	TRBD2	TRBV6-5	CASTREGLNTGELFF	TGTGCCAGCACCCGGGAGGGCCTGAACACCGGGGAGCTGTTTTTT
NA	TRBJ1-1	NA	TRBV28	CASRPPGQMNTEAFF	TGTGCCAGCAGACCCCCTGGACAGATGAACACTGAAGCTTTCTTT
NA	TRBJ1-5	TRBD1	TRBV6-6	CASSYGTANNQPQHF	TGTGCCAGCAGTTACGGGACAGCTAACAATCAGCCCCAGCATTTT
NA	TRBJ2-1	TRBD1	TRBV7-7	CASSTDRGNEQFF	TGTGCCAGCAGCACCGACAGGGGCAATGAGCAGTTCTTC
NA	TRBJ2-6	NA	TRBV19	CASSVAGGISGANVLTF	TGTGCCAGTAGTGTGGCAGGGGGGATCTCTGGGGCCAACGTCCTGACTTTC
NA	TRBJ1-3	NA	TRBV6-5	CASRTIRDKGFTIYF	TGTGCCAGCAGGACGATCCGGGACAAGGGCTTCACCATATATTTT
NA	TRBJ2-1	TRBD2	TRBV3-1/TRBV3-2	CASSQGLRRGGLLRYHILFF	TGTGCCAGCAGCCAAGGATTGAGACGGGGGGGCCTCCTCCGATATCATATCTTGTTCTTC
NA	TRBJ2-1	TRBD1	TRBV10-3	CAIVGTGAYNEQFF	TGTGCCATAGTCGGGACAGGGGCCTACAATGAGCAGTTCTTC
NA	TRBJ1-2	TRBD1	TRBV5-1	CASSLAGQGAHGYTF	TGCGCCAGCAGCTTGGCGGGACAGGGGGCCCATGGCTACACCTTC
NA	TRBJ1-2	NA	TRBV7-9	CASSPEVSYGYTF	TGTGCCAGCAGCCCCGAGGTTAGCTATGGCTACACCTTC
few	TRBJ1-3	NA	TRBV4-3	CASSQGVTANSGNTIYF	TGCGCCAGCAGCCAAGGGGTGACAGCGAACTCTGGAAACACCATATATTTT
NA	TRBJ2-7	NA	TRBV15	CATSRDPTPASGSYEQYF	TGTGCCACCAGCAGAGACCCGACGCCCGCATCGGGATCCTACGAGCAGTACTTC
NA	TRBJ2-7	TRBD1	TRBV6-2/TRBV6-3	CASSNAVGQGSYEQYF	TGTGCCAGCAGCAATGCTGTGGGACAGGGATCCTACGAGCAGTACTTC
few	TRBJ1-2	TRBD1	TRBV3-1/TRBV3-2	CASSQEGRGRVGYTF	TGTGCCAGCAGCCAAGAGGGCAGGGGGCGTGTTGGCTACACCTTC
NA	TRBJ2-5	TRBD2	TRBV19	CASSPRSVSGGPQETQYF	TGTGCCAGTAGCCCCCGTAGCGTGTCGGGAGGGCCTCAAGAGACCCAGTACTTC
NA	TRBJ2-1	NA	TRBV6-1	CASSDGQLGANEQFF	TGTGCCAGCAGTGACGGGCAGTTGGGGGCCAATGAGCAGTTCTTC
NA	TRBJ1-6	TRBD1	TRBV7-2	CASRRTGQRSPLHF	TGTGCCAGCAGGCGGACAGGGCAGCGGTCACCCCTCCACTTT
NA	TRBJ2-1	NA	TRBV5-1	CASSLAEGVGEQFF	TGCGCCAGCAGCTTGGCCGAGGGAGTCGGGGAGCAGTTCTTC
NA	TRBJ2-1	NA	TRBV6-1	CASSAQGRPPGNEQFF	TGTGCCAGCAGTGCACAGGGACGCCCCCCCGGCAATGAGCAGTTCTTC
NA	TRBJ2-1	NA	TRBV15	CATSRGGGAVNEQFF	TGTGCCACCAGCAGAGGAGGGGGGGCCGTGAATGAGCAGTTCTTC
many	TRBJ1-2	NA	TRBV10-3	CAISVEGHRYGYTF	TGTGCCATCAGTGTTGAGGGACACCGCTATGGCTACACCTTC
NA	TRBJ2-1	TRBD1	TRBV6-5	CASSGQGFDEQFF	TGTGCCAGCAGCGGACAGGGGTTCGATGAGCAGTTCTTC
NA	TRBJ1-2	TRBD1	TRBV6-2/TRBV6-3	CASSPDRAGYTF	TGTGCCAGCAGTCCGGACAGGGCTGGCTACACCTTC
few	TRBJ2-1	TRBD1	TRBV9	CASSAPQNDRVRVEQFF	TGTGCCAGCAGCGCCCCCCAGAATGACAGGGTCCGGGTTGAGCAGTTCTTC
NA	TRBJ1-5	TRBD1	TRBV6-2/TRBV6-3	CASSYDRGAPNSNQPQHF	TGTGCCAGCAGTTACGACAGGGGAGCTCCTAATAGCAATCAGCCCCAGCATTTT
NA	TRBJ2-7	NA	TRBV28	CASSLARYEQYF	TGTGCCAGCAGTTTAGCCCGGTACGAGCAGTACTTC
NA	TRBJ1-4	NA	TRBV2	CASSEGRGGNEKLFF	TGTGCCAGCAGTGAGGGCAGGGGAGGGAATGAAAAACTGTTTTTT
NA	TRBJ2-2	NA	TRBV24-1	CATSDSGRGSTGELFF	TGTGCCACCAGTGATTCAGGCAGGGGAAGCACCGGGGAGCTGTTTTTT
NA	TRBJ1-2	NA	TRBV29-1	CSVDASNYGYTF	TGCAGCGTTGACGCCAGTAACTATGGCTACACCTTC
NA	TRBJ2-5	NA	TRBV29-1	CSVRRSGGGGETQYF	TGCAGCGTCAGAAGATCCGGAGGGGGGGGAGAGACCCAGTACTTC
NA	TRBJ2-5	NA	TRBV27	CASSLSAGFQETQYF	TGTGCCAGCAGTCTTTCGGCGGGCTTCCAAGAGACCCAGTACTTC
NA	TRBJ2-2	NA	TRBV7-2	CASSSGLPNTGELFF	TGTGCCAGCAGCTCGGGACTCCCGAACACCGGGGAGCTGTTTTTT
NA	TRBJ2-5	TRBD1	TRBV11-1	CASSLGTGGETQYF	TGTGCCAGCAGCCTCGGGACAGGTGGGGAGACCCAGTACTTC
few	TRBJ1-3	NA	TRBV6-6	CASSAGRRAGNTIYF	TGTGCCAGCAGTGCCGGGAGAAGAGCCGGAAACACCATATATTTT
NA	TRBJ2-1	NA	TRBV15	CATSRARGGYNEQFF	TGTGCCACCAGCAGAGCCAGAGGGGGTTACAATGAGCAGTTCTTC
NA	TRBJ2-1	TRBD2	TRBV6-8	CASSPQAGVGEQFF	TGTGCCAGCAGTCCTCAAGCGGGGGTGGGTGAGCAGTTCTTC
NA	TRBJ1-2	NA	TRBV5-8	CASSLTGANYGYTF	TGTGCCAGTAGCTTAACGGGGGCTAACTATGGCTACACCTTC
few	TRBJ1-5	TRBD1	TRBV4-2	CASSRRLPGTGDNQPQHF	TGTGCCAGCAGCCGAAGACTTCCCGGGACAGGGGACAATCAGCCCCAGCATTTT
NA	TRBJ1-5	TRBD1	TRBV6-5	CASSPTGFGNQPQHF	TGTGCCAGCAGTCCGACAGGGTTCGGCAATCAGCCCCAGCATTTT
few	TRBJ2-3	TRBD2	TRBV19	CASSSSGGSTDTQYF	TGTGCCAGTAGCTCTAGCGGGGGCAGCACAGATACGCAGTATTTT
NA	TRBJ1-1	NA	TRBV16	CASSPRMGSTEAFF	TGTGCCAGCAGCCCCCGGATGGGGAGCACTGAAGCTTTCTTT
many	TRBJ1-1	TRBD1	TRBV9	CASSPGQGNTEAFF	TGTGCCAGCAGCCCGGGACAGGGGAACACTGAAGCTTTCTTT
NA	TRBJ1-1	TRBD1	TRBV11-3	CASSSQGDTEAFF	TGTGCCAGCAGCTCACAGGGGGATACTGAAGCTTTCTTT
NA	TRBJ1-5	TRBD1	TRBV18	CASSAPGTGGRGNQPQHF	TGTGCCAGCTCAGCGCCCGGGACAGGGGGCAGGGGCAATCAGCCCCAGCATTTT
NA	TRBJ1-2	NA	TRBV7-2	CASSLAVGSGDGYTF	TGTGCCAGCAGCTTAGCAGTTGGCAGCGGGGATGGCTACACCTTC
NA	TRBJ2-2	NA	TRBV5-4	CASSQRASPNTGELFF	TGTGCCAGCAGCCAACGAGCGTCCCCGAACACCGGGGAGCTGTTTTTT
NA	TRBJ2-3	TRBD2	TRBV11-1	CASSLIAGGGNTQYF	TGTGCCAGCAGCTTAATAGCGGGGGGTGGAAATACGCAGTATTTT
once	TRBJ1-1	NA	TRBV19	CASSGQGRSEAFF	TGTGCCAGTAGTGGGCAGGGAAGGTCTGAAGCTTTCTTT
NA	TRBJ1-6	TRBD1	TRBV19	CASSTPGQGGNSPLHF	TGTGCCAGTAGTACCCCCGGACAGGGAGGAAATTCACCCCTCCACTTT
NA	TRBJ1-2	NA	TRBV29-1	CSVEDQGSYGYTF	TGCAGCGTTGAAGATCAGGGTTCCTATGGCTACACCTTC
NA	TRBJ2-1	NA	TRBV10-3	CAISESRRGNEQFF	TGTGCCATCAGTGAGTCGAGGAGGGGCAATGAGCAGTTCTTC